The 29 T cell receptor beta chains listed next were all sequenced from one sample in a study of blood T cell repertoires in COVID-19. Clones were read by immunoSEQ multiplex PCR, and TCRdb kept only the in-frame ones, dropping some. The sample has over 60,000 clones, 70% to 80% seen once. Sequencing was performed on peripheral blood. The receptors stem from a woman aged 80 or older with acute or convalescent COVID-19.

The rearrangement uses TRBV5-1 and TRBJ2-1, with 10 bases matching TRBD2. This CDR3 region has 17 residues. V trimming: 4 bases; J trimming: 4 bases; junction bases outside the gene matches: 11. CDR1 is SGHRS and CDR2 is YFSETQ in the germline V gene. CDR3 DNA: TGCGCCAGCAGCATGACCTTAGCGGGAGGAGGATACAATGAGCAGTTCTTC. Its translation: CASSMTLAGGGYNEQFF. Combining the CDR3 with reference TRBV5-1 and TRBJ2-1 gives the whole variable domain KAGVTQTPRYLIKTRGQQVTLSCSPISGHRSVSWYQQTPGQGLQFLFEYFSETQRNKGNFPGRFSGRQFSNSRSEMNVSTLELGDSALYLCASSMTLAGGGYNEQFFGPGTRLTVL.

This clone was seen just once. The rearrangement links TRBV30 to TRBJ1-1, with TRBD1 as a possible D gene (6 bases). With 1 base removed from V and 0 bases from J, the gap between germline ends came to 6 bases. Germline CDR1 reads GTSNPN; CDR2 reads SVGIG (reference sequence). This CDR3 region has 13 residues. The CDR3 DNA follows: TGTGCCTGGAGTGGGACAGTGAACACTGAAGCTTTCTTT. Its protein product is CAWSGTVNTEAFF.

The chain has TRBV18 and TRBJ2-5; 8 positions agree with TRBD1. Unmatched junction bases numbered 5, after V lost 4 bases and J lost 4 bases. Germline CDR1 and CDR2: KGHSH and LQKENI. The CDR3 contains 14 residues. CDR3 amino acids: CASSLWTGLETQYF. Written as DNA, the CDR3 is TGTGCCAGCTCACTCTGGACAGGGTTAGAGACCCAGTACTTC.

The chain combines TRBV6-6 with TRBJ1-6, with a possible D match to TRBD1 (6 bases). This CDR3 is built from 14 residues. Trimming removed 6 bases at V and 9 bases at J, with 15 bases between. Looked up from germline, CDR1 is MNHNY and CDR2 is SVGAGI (reference sequence). The DNA of the CDR3 is TGTGCCAGCAGCCAGGGGACCGTGGGTTCACCCCTCCACTTT. Residues: CASSQGTVGSPLHF.

The chain links TRBV29-1 to TRBJ2-3; 10 positions agree with TRBD2. V trimming: 0 bases; J trimming: 6 bases; junction bases outside the gene matches: 9. CDR3 size: 16 residues. CDR1 and CDR2 from the germline V gene are SQVTM and ANQGSEA. CDR3 nucleotide sequence: TGCAGCGTTGAAGACCCGACTAGCGGGCTTCGGGATACGCAGTATTTT. Its translation is CSVEDPTSGLRDTQYF.

The V gene is TRBV28, the J gene TRBJ2-1; D not resolved. Trimming removed 2 bases at V and 2 bases at J, with 13 bases between. The CDR3 length is 16 residues. Germline-derived CDR1 and CDR2 are MDHEN and SYDVKM. CDR3 sequence reads: CASSLVRAPTYNEQFF. The CDR3 region has the DNA TGTGCCAGCAGTTTAGTTCGAGCGCCGACCTACAATGAGCAGTTCTTC.

This rearrangement joins TRBV5-1 to TRBJ2-5; 7 nucleotides line up with TRBD1. V was pared by 0 bases and J by 4 bases, with 3 bases of the junction left unmatched. CDR3 length: 14 amino acids. Per the germline V gene, CDR1 is SGHRS and CDR2 is YFSETQ. CDR3 sequence: CASSLAAGGETQYF. The CDR3 region has the DNA TGCGCCAGCAGCTTGGCGGCAGGGGGAGAGACCCAGTACTTC. Full variable domain (missing parts from reference TRBV5-1 and TRBJ2-5): KAGVTQTPRYLIKTRGQQVTLSCSPISGHRSVSWYQQTPGQGLQFLFEYFSETQRNKGNFPGRFSGRQFSNSRSEMNVSTLELGDSALYLCASSLAAGGETQYFGPGTRLLVL.

This chain uses TRBV7-9 with TRBJ1-4; D might be TRBD1 (5 bases). The CDR3 is 15 residues long. Trimming took 5 bases from V and 4 from J, leaving 14 bases between them. Germline V gives CDR1 SEHNR, CDR2 FQNEAQ (reference sequence). The CDR3 coding sequence is TGTGCCAGCAGCGTTAAACAGGACATTAATGAAAAACTGTTTTTT. Amino acids: CASSVKQDINEKLFF.

The V call is TRBV5-4, the J call TRBJ1-2; maybe TRBD1 (5 bases). Between the trimmed V and J ends, which lost 2 bases and 6 bases, there was a span of 11 bases. The CDR3 covers 13 residues. Germline CDR1 and CDR2: SGHNT and YYREEE (reference sequence). CDR3 residues: CASSFSGIDGYTF. The CDR3 DNA is TGTGCCAGCAGCTTTTCAGGGATCGATGGCTACACCTTC.

The V call is TRBV30, the J call TRBJ1-1; 10 bases agree with TRBD1. Trimming cost V 3 bases and J 11 bases; bases outside gene matches: 12. The CDR3 is made up of 14 amino acids. The germline V gene encodes CDR1 GTSNPN and CDR2 SVGIG (reference sequence). CDR3 sequence: CAWRRDRGRPGAFF. The CDR3 DNA is TGTGCCTGGAGACGGGACAGGGGCCGCCCCGGGGCTTTCTTT. Looking up the rest from reference TRBV30 and TRBJ1-1 gives the full variable domain: SQTIHQWPATLVQPVGSPLSLECTVEGTSNPNLYWYRQAAGRGLQLLFYSVGIGQISSEVPQNLSASRPQDRQFILSSKKLLLSDSGFYLCAWRRDRGRPGAFFGQGTRLTVV.

The rearrangement links TRBV11-2 to TRBJ1-2, with D perhaps matching TRBD1 (5 bases). Germline lookup yields CDR1 SGHAT and CDR2 FQNNGV. V lost 4 bases and J lost 5, with 14 bases in between. CDR3 length equals 14 residues. The CDR3 spells CASSSGRRGYGYTF. CDR3 nucleotides: TGTGCCAGCAGCTCCGGGAGGAGGGGATATGGCTACACCTTC.

This clone was seen a single time. V and J are TRBV5-5 and TRBJ1-1; no reliable D call. The CDR3 has 12 residues. V dropped 0 bases and J dropped 4 bases, with 4 bases sitting between them. CDR1 and CDR2 (germline): SGHKS, YYEKEE (reference sequence). DNA for the CDR3: TGTGCCAGCAGCTTGGACAGCACTGAAGCTTTCTTT. Translated: CASSLDSTEAFF.

The rearrangement uses TRBV5-1 and TRBJ2-7; TRBD2 agrees at 8 bases. Trimming cost V 2 bases and J 2 bases; bases outside gene matches: 6. Germline V gene sequence: CDR1 SGHRS, CDR2 YFSETQ. The CDR3 is 15 residues long. The CDR3 DNA is TGCGCCAGCAGCTTCACAGCGGGAGTACCCTACGAGCAGTACTTC. Translated: CASSFTAGVPYEQYF.

The V gene is TRBV11-3, the J gene TRBJ2-1; 10 bases line up with TRBD2. V was pared by 0 bases and J by 7 bases, with 18 bases of the junction left unmatched. This CDR3 has 20 residues. Looked up from germline, CDR1 is SGHNT and CDR2 is YENEEA. CDR3 sequence (DNA): TGTGCCAGCAGCTTAGATAAGCCAGGCCTAGCGGGAGAGCGAGGGAATGAGCAGTTCTTC. Its protein product is CASSLDKPGLAGERGNEQFF.

The chain carries TRBV24-1 and TRBJ2-1, with D tentatively TRBD1 (6 bases). Looked up from germline, CDR1 is KGHDR and CDR2 is SFDVKD. The CDR3 contains 14 residues. Trimming removed 2 bases from V and 10 bases from J, with 14 bases in between. For the CDR3, the DNA is TGTGCCACCAGTGATTCCCAGTGGGGGCCAGAGCAGTTCTTC. Translated: CATSDSQWGPEQFF.

For the CDR3, the DNA is TGTGCCAGTATCGAAGAGAGAGGCCCCTATGGCTACACCTTC. It codes for CASIEERGPYGYTF. The V and J genes are TRBV19 and TRBJ1-2; D is uncertain. Trimming cost V 7 bases and J 4 bases, with 16 bases left between them. The CDR3 spans 14 residues. Per germline, CDR1 LNHDA and CDR2 SQIVND (reference sequence). The full variable domain, rest sourced from reference TRBV19 and TRBJ1-2, is DGGITQSPKYLFRKEGQNVTLSCEQNLNHDAMYWYRQDPGQGLRLIYYSQIVNDFQKGDIAEGYSVSREKKESFPLTVTSAQKNPTAFYLCASIEERGPYGYTFGSGTRLTVV.

The sample holds one count of this clone. The chain carries TRBV6-5 and TRBJ2-7; TRBD1 aligns across 7 bases. The CDR3 consists of 14 residues. J was trimmed by 13 bases and V by 6 bases; bases with no gene match: 18. Germline V gives CDR1 MNHEY, CDR2 SVGAGI. The CDR3 DNA sequence: TGTGCCAGCAGGCAAAATTGGCCCGGGACAGCCTATTACTTC. Amino acid sequence: CASRQNWPGTAYYF.

The chain uses TRBV10-3 and TRBJ1-1, with 12 bases that match TRBD1. The CDR3 is 16 amino acids. Germline V gene sequence: CDR1 ENHRY, CDR2 SYGVKD. The V segment lost 11 bases and the J segment 7 bases; nucleotides outside the gene matches: 17. CDR3 sequence: CAATGTGGLSVGEAFF. As DNA, the CDR3 is TGTGCCGCCACCGGGACAGGGGGCCTCTCCGTGGGTGAAGCTTTCTTT.

The rearrangement links TRBV6-2 or TRBV6-3 to TRBJ1-4; the match to TRBD1 covers 7 bases. The germline V gene has CDR1 MNHEY and CDR2 SVGEGT. V lost 2 bases and J lost 6; bases outside the gene matches: 3. This CDR3 has 14 residues. Here the CDR3 reads CASSYGRGYEKLFF. CDR3 nucleotides: TGTGCCAGCAGTTACGGCAGGGGGTATGAAAAACTGTTTTTT.

The chain uses TRBV18 and TRBJ2-7; 10 bases match TRBD1. The CDR3 runs to 15 residues. CDR1 and CDR2 from the germline V gene are KGHSH and LQKENI. V lost 2 bases, J lost 2 bases, and 3 bases stayed unmatched. CDR3 bases: TGTGCCAGCTCACCAAGGGGACAGGGGACCTACGAGCAGTACTTC. This encodes CASSPRGQGTYEQYF.

This clone showed up just once. V gene TRBV6-5 combines with J gene TRBJ1-2, with unresolved D. This CDR3 region has 16 residues. V was trimmed by 2 bases and J by 0 bases, leaving 13 bases between them. Germline values: CDR1 MNHEY, CDR2 SVGAGI. CDR3 coding DNA: TGTGCCAGCAGTTACGCTTCCGTGAACACTAACTATGGCTACACCTTC. Its translation is CASSYASVNTNYGYTF.

The chain uses TRBV5-1 and TRBJ2-5; D is undetermined. Germline CDR1 reads SGHRS; CDR2 reads YFSETQ. V was clipped by 4 bases and J by 3 bases, with 16 bases between them. CDR3 length: 15 residues. DNA for the CDR3: TGCGCCAGCAGCCTTTCTCACGGGTCAGAAGAGACCCAGTACTTC. It yields the protein CASSLSHGSEETQYF.

The J gene is TRBJ1-1, the V gene TRBV6-1; D is ambiguous. V was pared by 2 bases and J by 0 bases, with 10 bases between. Germline values: CDR1 MNHNS, CDR2 SASEGT. The CDR3 has 15 residues. As DNA, the CDR3 is TGTGCCAGCAGTGAAAGCGGCAGCATGAACACTGAAGCTTTCTTT. Protein sequence: CASSESGSMNTEAFF.

For this clone: A junction end diverges from the germline sequence, so it may reflect a read error. The rearrangement joins TRBV7-7 to TRBJ2-7; tentative D call: TRBD2 (5 bases). In germline, CDR1 is SSHAT, CDR2 FNYEAQ (reference sequence). The CDR3 loop spans 15 amino acids. Here the CDR3 reads CASSLDESGSYEQYF. The CDR3 DNA is TGTGCTAGCAGCTTAGACGAGTCGGGGTCCTACGAGCAGTACTTC.

There are a few counts of this clone. This chain connects TRBV18 to TRBJ2-7; TRBD2 matches 11 bases. With V trimmed by 8 bases and J by 7 bases, 13 bases remained unmatched. The CDR3 is 15 residues long. Germline V gives CDR1 KGHSH, CDR2 LQKENI. The CDR3 here is CASTKPGLAAGEQYF. The CDR3 coding sequence is TGTGCCAGCACCAAACCGGGACTAGCGGCGGGGGAGCAGTACTTC.

The V call is TRBV5-1, the J call TRBJ2-1, with D maybe TRBD2 (5 bases). This CDR3 has 13 residues. Looked up from germline, CDR1 is SGHRS and CDR2 is YFSETQ. Trimming took 4 bases from V and 3 from J, leaving 8 bases between them. The CDR3 protein is CASSPGLYNEQFF. The CDR3 DNA reads TGCGCCAGCAGCCCCGGACTCTACAATGAGCAGTTCTTC.

The rearrangement uses TRBV7-2 and TRBJ2-6, with TRBD2 matching over 14 bases. The CDR3 spans 18 residues. The J segment lost 3 bases and the V segment lost 5 bases, leaving 6 bases of the junction unmatched. The germline CDR1 and CDR2 sequences are SGHTA and FQGNSA. CDR3 sequence reads: CASSPTGLAGVGANVLTF. CDR3 nucleotide sequence: TGTGCCAGCAGCCCCACGGGACTAGCGGGAGTTGGGGCCAACGTCCTGACTTTC.

The chain employs TRBV7-3 and TRBJ1-2, with TRBD1 matching over 7 bases. V was pared by 2 bases and J by 1 base, with 10 bases of the junction left unmatched. From germline, CDR1 is SGHTA and CDR2 FQGTGA. The CDR3 extends over 17 amino acids. The CDR3 sequence is CASSLDLSTGYNYGYTF. CDR3 nucleotides: TGTGCCAGCAGCTTAGATCTATCGACAGGGTATAACTATGGCTACACCTTC.

V and J are TRBV6-5 and TRBJ1-1; D is perhaps TRBD1 (6 bases). Trimming took 7 bases from V and 1 from J, leaving 13 bases between them. CDR1 is MNHEY and CDR2 is SVGAGI in the germline V gene. The CDR3 is 14 residues long. CDR3 in amino acids: CASTTTGWNTEAFF. The CDR3 nucleotides are TGTGCCAGCACGACGACAGGCTGGAACACTGAAGCTTTCTTT.